This is a list of T cell receptor beta chains from one sample in a study of shared clonotypes between healthy human individuals. TCRdb's table, derived via immunoSEQ multiplex PCR, lists solely in-frame clones and lacks some. The sample lists some 2 million clones, around 95% seen once, with 0.1% to 0.15% in the top ten. The sequencing sample was made of naive CD4+ T cells sorted from blood. Every receptor here comes from a man between 18 and 35 years old in good health. Each CDR3 is given with its conserved first and last residue. Each record gives: D gene, clone size, V gene, J gene, CDR3 protein, CDR3 DNA. A D gene is named only where the DNA matches it firmly. Clone size is not always given. Where it is, it says once, few, many or a class for expanded clones.

NA	NA	TRBV5-1	TRBJ1-1	CASSLRGLQQNTEAFF	TGCGCCAGCAGCCTACGAGGTTTACAGCAGAACACTGAAGCTTTCTTT
TRBD1	NA	TRBV7-9	TRBJ2-3	CASSRRQGSTDTQYF	TGTGCCAGCAGCCGCCGACAGGGGAGCACAGATACGCAGTATTTT
NA	NA	TRBV6-5	TRBJ2-1	CASRRGKNNEQFF	TGTGCCAGCAGGAGGGGGAAGAACAATGAGCAGTTCTTC
NA	NA	TRBV10-3	TRBJ1-3	CATSEGGSGNTIYF	TGTGCCACGTCGGAAGGAGGCTCTGGAAACACCATATATTTT
NA	NA	TRBV6-5	TRBJ1-2	CASSLGLNYGYTF	TGTGCCAGCAGTTTAGGGCTAAACTATGGCTACACCTTC
TRBD1	NA	TRBV25-1	TRBJ2-7	CASRRDSSYEQYF	TGTGCCAGCAGAAGGGACAGCTCCTACGAGCAGTACTTC
TRBD1	once	TRBV2	TRBJ1-6	CASGPRGDNSPLHF	TGTGCCAGCGGACCCAGGGGGGATAATTCACCCCTCCACTTT
TRBD2	NA	TRBV10-2	TRBJ2-3	CASKGLAGTDTQYF	TGCGCCAGCAAGGGACTAGCGGGCACAGATACGCAGTATTTT
NA	NA	TRBV30	TRBJ2-7	CAWSLWLKDEQYF	TGTGCCTGGAGTCTCTGGCTAAAAGACGAGCAGTACTTC
NA	NA	TRBV10-3	TRBJ2-7	CAISRTADYEQYF	TGTGCCATCAGCAGGACGGCTGACTACGAGCAGTACTTC
TRBD1	NA	TRBV19	TRBJ2-3	CASSVQGAADTQYF	TGTGCCAGTAGTGTACAGGGGGCAGCAGATACGCAGTATTTT
NA	NA	TRBV10-3	TRBJ1-5	CAISERAYSNQPQHF	TGTGCCATCAGCGAACGGGCCTATAGCAATCAGCCCCAGCATTTT
TRBD1	NA	TRBV2	TRBJ1-2	CASSGDRGGSHGYTF	TGTGCCAGCAGTGGGGACAGGGGGGGATCACATGGCTACACCTTC
TRBD2	NA	TRBV10-2	TRBJ2-1	CASRGGIHYNEQFF	TGCGCCAGCAGGGGGGGGATACATTACAATGAGCAGTTCTTC
TRBD1	NA	TRBV2	TRBJ2-7	CASSKGQGGSYEQYF	TGTGCCAGCAGTAAGGGACAGGGGGGGTCCTACGAGCAGTACTTC
NA	many	TRBV29-1	TRBJ2-1	CSVGTADEQFF	TGCAGCGTTGGGACCGCTGATGAGCAGTTCTTC
TRBD1	NA	TRBV15	TRBJ1-5	CATSAGTGWNQPQHF	TGTGCCACCAGTGCCGGGACAGGGTGGAATCAGCCCCAGCATTTT
TRBD1	NA	TRBV30	TRBJ2-7	CAWSRGGQYEQYF	TGTGCCTGGAGTCGAGGGGGCCAATACGAGCAGTACTTC
TRBD1	NA	TRBV9	TRBJ1-1	CASSVAGTGDTEAFF	TGTGCCAGCAGCGTGGCCGGGACAGGGGACACTGAAGCTTTCTTT
NA	once	TRBV7-9	TRBJ2-7	CASSSSGDEQYF	TGTGCCAGCAGCTCCTCGGGGGACGAGCAGTACTTC